This entry is about one T cell receptor (beta chain). Clones were sequenced by immunoSEQ multiplex PCR, and TCRdb holds only the in-frame ones, with some missing. The data hold about 140,000 clones, with 70% to 90% observed a single time. The data were obtained in a study of blood T cell repertoires in COVID-19. For the study at large: Sites across the United States, Italy and Spain contributed samples from acute and convalescent COVID-19. In each case, the material was cDNA or gDNA derived from T cells, B-cell-depleted T cells, or PBMCs.

This CDR3 spans 15 amino acids. V shed 3 bases and J shed 8 bases, with 14 bases lying between them. CDR1 and CDR2 (germline): LGHDT, YNNKEL (reference sequence). The sequenced sample was peripheral blood. This receptor was identified in a man aged 65 to 79 with acute or convalescent COVID-19. The chain is built from TRBV3-1 (or the pseudogene TRBV3-2) and TRBJ1-6; D is possibly TRBD1 (5 bases). In DNA form, the CDR3 reads TGTGCCAGCAGCCAGACATCGGGCAGGGATTCACCCCTCCACTTT. Translation gives CASSQTSGRDSPLHF.